This T cell receptor (beta chain) was identified during a study of control samples from healthy donors and cancer patients. The J segment lost 3 bases and the V segment lost 6 bases, leaving 8 bases of the junction unmatched. In germline, CDR1 is MNHEY, CDR2 SMNVEV (reference sequence). The CDR3 extends over 16 amino acids. Sequencing was performed with immunoSEQ multiplex PCR; in TCRdb, only in-frame clones are kept and a portion is missing. The sample contains some 150,000 clones, about 93% of which appear only once. The sample was blood. The chain joins TRBV27 to TRBJ2-1, with TRBD2 identical over 10 bases. This TCR was sampled from a man aged 50-59 years in good health. CDR3 protein: CASSSFIAGGYNEQFF. CDR3 DNA sequence: TGTGCCAGCAGCTCCTTCATAGCGGGAGGCTACAATGAGCAGTTCTTC.